A single sample gave rise to the 21 T cell receptor beta chains below, sequenced in a study of CD8 T cells in ankylosing spondylitis. TCRdb redid the calling of the 5' RACE reads with MiXCR, one entry per CDR3 protein. The profile shows 310,000 or so distinct CDR3 sequences, around 19% of them singletons. The sequencing sample was made of blood, either unsorted or a sorted T cell fraction (not recorded which). These receptors were taken from a male donor with ankylosing spondylitis or in good health (not recorded which).

This clonotype was recorded at least ten times. This rearrangement joins TRBV29-1 to TRBJ2-5; weak D call: TRBD1 (6 bases). The length of the CDR3 is 12 residues. Trimming shortened V by 6 bases and J by 2 bases, and 10 bases separated the two germline ends. The germline V gene has CDR1 SQVTM and CDR2 ANQGSEA. The CDR3 loop reads CSVLDSQETQYF. CDR3 DNA: TGCAGCGTACTGGACAGTCAAGAGACCCAGTACTTC.

In its sample, this clonotype was seen once. The rearrangement joins TRBV29-1 to TRBJ2-7; D not certain. CDR3 length equals 12 residues. V lost 5 bases, J lost 1 base, and 9 bases lay in between. From germline, CDR1 is SQVTM and CDR2 ANQGSEA. This CDR3 is CSVPLRSYEQYV. The CDR3 nucleotides read TGCAGCGTTCCCCTAAGGTCCTACGAGCAGTACGTC.

This clonotype was recorded a few times. The chain has TRBV20-1 and TRBJ2-5, with TRBD2 matching over 8 bases. Trimming cost V 5 bases and J 4 bases; bases outside gene matches: 12. This CDR3 spans 15 amino acids. In germline, CDR1 is DFQATT, CDR2 SNEGSKA (reference sequence). Here the CDR3 DNA reads TGCAGTGCTTTGGGGGCGGGGGGCCTAGGAGAGACCCAGTACTTC. This codes for CSALGAGGLGETQYF.

This clonotype was detected only a few times. V is TRBV12-3 or TRBV12-4 and J is TRBJ2-1; 10 bases are shared with TRBD1. This CDR3 has 14 residues. The V segment lost 1 base and the J segment 8 bases; nucleotides outside the gene matches: 2. The DNA for the CDR3 is TGTGCCAGCAGTTTAGGGGACAGGGGATATGAGCAGTTCTTC. Translated, it gives CASSLGDRGYEQFF.

The J gene is TRBJ2-7, the V gene TRBV5-1; D not certain. Trimming removed 0 bases at V and 0 bases at J, with 10 bases between. The germline gives CDR1 SGHRS, CDR2 YFSETQ. The CDR3 covers 15 residues. This CDR3 reads CASSLDESSSYEQYV. For the CDR3, the DNA is TGCGCCAGCAGCTTGGACGAATCTAGCTCCTACGAGCAGTACGTC.

This clonotype was detected a few times. The chain employs TRBV5-1 and TRBJ2-5; tentatively, D is TRBD1 (6 bases). V shed 4 bases and J shed 2 bases, with 12 bases lying between them. CDR3 length: 14 residues. Germline CDR1 and CDR2: SGHRS and YFSETQ. The CDR3 is CASSIGTIQETQYF. CDR3 in DNA: TGCGCCAGCAGCATCGGGACAATACAAGAGACCCAGTACTTC.

The gene calls are TRBV20-1 and TRBJ1-1; TRBD1 might be the D (6 bases). Germline-derived CDR1 and CDR2 are DFQATT and SNEGSKA (reference sequence). This CDR3 contains 14 residues. Trimming stripped 3 bases from V and 5 bases from J, with 16 bases between. CDR3 sequence reads: CSASGSRGNTEAFF. CDR3 sequence (DNA): TGCAGTGCTAGTGGGTCCAGGGGCAATACTGAAGCTTTCTTT.

J is TRBJ2-3 and V is TRBV5-1; TRBD2 matches 13 bases. CDR1 and CDR2 (germline): SGHRS, YFSETQ. V trimming: 4 bases; J trimming: 3 bases; junction bases outside the gene matches: 5. The CDR3 totals 16 residues. CDR3 residues: CASSAGLAGRTDTQYF. The CDR3 coding sequence is TGCGCCAGCAGCGCGGGACTAGCGGGACGTACAGATACGCAGTATTTT.

This clonotype was detected only a few times. This chain joins TRBV5-1 and TRBJ1-5; D unclear. The CDR3 runs to 15 residues. Per the germline V gene, CDR1 is SGHRS and CDR2 is YFSETQ. V lost 4 bases to trimming and J lost 0 bases, with 11 bases between them. The CDR3 nucleotides read TGCGCCAGCAGCCAGGACCCTTCTAGCAATCAGCCCCAGCATTTT. Translation gives CASSQDPSSNQPQHF.

V is TRBV12-3 or TRBV12-4 and J is TRBJ2-3; D unresolved. Trimming shortened V by 3 bases and J by 0 bases, and 7 bases separated the two germline ends. The CDR3 spans 14 residues. Here the CDR3 reads CASSFESSTDTQYF. The CDR3 DNA follows: TGTGCCAGCAGTTTTGAGTCTAGCACAGATACGCAGTATTTT.

This clonotype was observed a handful of times. The rearrangement links TRBV29-1 to TRBJ2-3; 12 bases map to TRBD2. The ends lost 5 bases at V and 0 bases at J; junction bases unmatched: 6. There are 16 residues in the CDR3. Per germline, CDR1 SQVTM and CDR2 ANQGSEA. The CDR3 reads CSVSGLAGLSTDTQYF. The CDR3 DNA sequence: TGCAGCGTTTCCGGACTAGCGGGACTAAGCACAGATACGCAGTATTTT.

This clonotype came up many times. The chain carries TRBV3-1 and TRBJ1-1; D unresolved. There are 12 residues in the CDR3. The germline V and J ends were trimmed by 4 bases and 6 bases, with 9 bases remaining between them. Germline CDR1 reads LGHDT; CDR2 reads YNNKEL (reference sequence). The CDR3 protein is CASSRVSAEAFF. The CDR3 coding sequence is TGTGCCAGCAGCCGGGTTTCCGCTGAAGCTTTCTTT.

This clonotype was counted a few times. V is TRBV5-5 and J is TRBJ2-4; D may be TRBD2 (6 bases). Trimming removed 4 bases from V and 1 base from J, with 18 bases in between. This CDR3 contains 17 residues. Germline-derived CDR1 and CDR2 are SGHKS and YYEKEE (reference sequence). The chain's CDR3 is CASSGSGWEEAKNIQYF. The CDR3 bases are TGTGCCAGCAGCGGGTCCGGGTGGGAGGAGGCCAAAAACATTCAGTACTTC.

Only a few counts were recorded for this clonotype. The chain joins TRBV12-3 or TRBV12-4 to TRBJ2-3, with 7 bases lining up with TRBD1. With V trimmed by 5 bases and J by 7 bases, 12 bases remained unmatched. CDR3 length equals 15 residues. The CDR3 region is CASSPGTEGSYTQYF. For the CDR3, the DNA is TGTGCCAGCAGTCCCGGGACAGAAGGATCATATACGCAGTATTTT.

This clonotype has more than one count but fewer than ten. The rearrangement uses TRBV5-1 and TRBJ2-1; perhaps TRBD1 as D (5 bases). Germline CDR1 SGHRS, CDR2 YFSETQ. This CDR3 contains 17 residues. V shed 4 bases and J shed 5 bases, with 22 bases lying between them. CDR3 protein: CASSTARVGPTHNEQFF. The CDR3 region has the DNA TGCGCCAGCAGCACGGCCAGGGTAGGACCCACGCACAATGAGCAGTTCTTC.

The rearrangement joins TRBV29-1 to TRBJ2-3; 9 bases are a match to TRBD1. V lost 5 bases to trimming and J lost 4 bases; unmatched junction nucleotides: 4. CDR1 is SQVTM and CDR2 is ANQGSEA in the germline V gene. The CDR3 is 13 amino acids. The CDR3 is CSVWTGVADTQYF. The CDR3 DNA follows: TGCAGCGTTTGGACAGGGGTGGCAGATACGCAGTATTTT.

This chain uses TRBV5-1 with TRBJ2-1; D uncertain. V lost 0 bases, J lost 3 bases, and 13 bases lay in between. The germline gives CDR1 SGHRS, CDR2 YFSETQ. This CDR3 region has 16 residues. The CDR3 bases are TGCGCCAGCAGCTTGGGTAGCAGGACGTTCTACAATGAGCAGTTCTTC. Protein: CASSLGSRTFYNEQFF. Based on the CDR3 plus reference TRBV5-1 and TRBJ2-1, the full variable domain is KAGVTQTPRYLIKTRGQQVTLSCSPISGHRSVSWYQQTPGQGLQFLFEYFSETQRNKGNFPGRFSGRQFSNSRSEMNVSTLELGDSALYLCASSLGSRTFYNEQFFGPGTRLTVL.

J is TRBJ1-5 and V is TRBV12-3 or TRBV12-4, with D tentatively TRBD1 (6 bases). This CDR3 is built from 17 residues. V was cut by 3 bases and J by 0 bases, with 15 bases left in between. This CDR3 is CASSLYQGHYSNQPQHF. CDR3 DNA: TGTGCCAGCAGTTTGTACCAGGGGCATTATAGCAATCAGCCCCAGCATTTT.

Written as DNA, the CDR3 is TGTGCCAGCAGTTGGGACAGGGGGTCTGACACTGAAGCTTTCTTT. This translates into CASSWDRGSDTEAFF. The chain links TRBV28 to TRBJ1-1; 11 nucleotides match TRBD1. The CDR3 length is 15 residues. Germline lookup yields CDR1 MDHEN and CDR2 SYDVKM. With 4 bases clipped from V and 3 bases from J, the junction kept 4 bases outside the gene matches.

This clonotype was counted a few times. The chain uses TRBV5-6 and TRBJ1-5, with D uncertain. V was shortened by 0 bases and J by 4 bases, with 11 bases between the two germline ends. Germline loops: CDR1 SGHDT, CDR2 YYEEEE. The CDR3 covers 15 residues. The CDR3 loop reads CASSLATRINQPQHF. In DNA form, the CDR3 reads TGTGCCAGCAGCTTGGCCACCAGGATTAATCAGCCCCAGCATTTT.

This clonotype was counted only a few times. This chain connects TRBV6-5 to TRBJ2-2; D possibly corresponds to TRBD1 (6 bases). CDR3 length: 14 amino acids. V shed 3 bases and J shed 4 bases, with 9 bases lying between them. Germline V gene sequence: CDR1 MNHEY, CDR2 SVGAGI. CDR3 coding DNA: TGTGCCAGCAGTTATCAGGGGACCACCGGGGAGCTGTTTTTT. This codes for CASSYQGTTGELFF.